This T cell receptor (beta chain) is drawn from a study of CD8 T cells in ankylosing spondylitis. Study findings and constraints: Earlier studies detected some motif variants in reactive arthritis synovial fluid and blood. Disease-linked clones proved CD8+ and comparatively uncommon in peripheral blood. Reports say disease-linked clones showed up significantly more in matched ankylosing spondylitis synovial fluid. Made up of several highly homologous variants, a TCR beta motif appeared characteristic of ankylosing spondylitis blood.

The CDR3 spans 14 residues. V was pared by 6 bases and J by 5 bases, with 11 bases between. Germline values: CDR1 SGHTA, CDR2 FQGNSA. The authors made TCR beta libraries by quantitative 5'-RACE with molecular barcodes. TCRdb itself ran the 5' RACE reads through MiXCR, one entry per CDR3 protein. The sample carries fewer than 250,000 distinct CDR3 sequences, 15% to 20% recorded once. About this clonotype: The antigen remains undetermined.

The rearrangement uses TRBV7-2 and TRBJ1-6; D gene uncertain. The TCR comes from a male donor with ankylosing spondylitis. The sample consisted of blood, either unsorted or a sorted T cell fraction (not recorded which). The CDR3 coding sequence is TGTGCCAGCAGAAGGCTCTTTGATAATTCACCCCTCCACTTT. Residues: CASRRLFDNSPLHF.